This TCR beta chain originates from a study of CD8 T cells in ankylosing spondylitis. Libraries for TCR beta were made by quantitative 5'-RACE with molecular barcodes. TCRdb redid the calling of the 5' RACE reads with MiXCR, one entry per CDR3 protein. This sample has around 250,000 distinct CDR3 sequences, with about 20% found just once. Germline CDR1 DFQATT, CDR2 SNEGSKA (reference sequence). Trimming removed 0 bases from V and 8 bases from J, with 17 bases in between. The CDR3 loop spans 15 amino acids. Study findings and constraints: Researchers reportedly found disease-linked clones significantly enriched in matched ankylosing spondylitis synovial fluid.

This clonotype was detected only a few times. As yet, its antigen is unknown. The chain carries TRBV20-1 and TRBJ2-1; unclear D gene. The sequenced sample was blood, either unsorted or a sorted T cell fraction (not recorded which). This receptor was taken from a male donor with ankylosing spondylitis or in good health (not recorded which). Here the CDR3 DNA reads TGCAGTGCTAGAGATCTGGTTGACGAGTCCTATGAGCAGTTCTTC. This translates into CSARDLVDESYEQFF.